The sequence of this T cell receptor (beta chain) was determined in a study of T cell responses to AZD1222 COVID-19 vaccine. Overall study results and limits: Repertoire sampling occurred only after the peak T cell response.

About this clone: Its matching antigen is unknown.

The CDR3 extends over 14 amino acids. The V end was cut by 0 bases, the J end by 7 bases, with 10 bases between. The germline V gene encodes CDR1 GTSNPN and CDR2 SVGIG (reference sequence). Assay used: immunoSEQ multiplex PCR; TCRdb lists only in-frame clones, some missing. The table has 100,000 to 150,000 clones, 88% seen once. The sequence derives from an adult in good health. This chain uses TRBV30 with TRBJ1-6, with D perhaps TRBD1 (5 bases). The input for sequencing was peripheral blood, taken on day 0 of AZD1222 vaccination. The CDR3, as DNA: TGTGCCTGGAGTGTACCAGGGAGGAATTCACCCCTCCACTTT. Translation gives CAWSVPGRNSPLHF.